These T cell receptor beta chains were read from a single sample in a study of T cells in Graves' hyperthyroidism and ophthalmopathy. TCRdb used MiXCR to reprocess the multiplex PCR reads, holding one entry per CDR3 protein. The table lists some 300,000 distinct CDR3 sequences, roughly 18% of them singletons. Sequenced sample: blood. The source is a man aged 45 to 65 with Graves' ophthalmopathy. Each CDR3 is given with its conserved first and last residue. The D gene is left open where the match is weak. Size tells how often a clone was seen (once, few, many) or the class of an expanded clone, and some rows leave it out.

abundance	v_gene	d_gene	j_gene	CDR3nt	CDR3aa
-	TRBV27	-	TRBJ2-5	TGTGCCAGCAGTTTATCCCCTTTAACAGGGCAGGGGGAGACCCAGTACTTC	CASSLSPLTGQGETQYF
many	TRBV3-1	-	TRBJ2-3	TGTGCCAGCAGCCAGACAGTAATTGGCACAGATACGCAGTATTTT	CASSQTVIGTDTQYF
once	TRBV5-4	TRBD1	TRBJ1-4	TGTGCCAGCAGCCTAGGCGGGACAGCAGTAGAAAAACTGTTTTTT	CASSLGGTAVEKLFF
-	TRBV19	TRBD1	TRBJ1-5	TGTGCCAGTAGTCTCCAACGACAGGGACGTTTTCAGCCCCAGCATTTT	CASSLQRQGRFQPQHF
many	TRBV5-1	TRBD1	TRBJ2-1	TGCGCCAGCAGCTTGGGGGGGACAGGGGGCCGCAATGAGCAGTTCTTC	CASSLGGTGGRNEQFF
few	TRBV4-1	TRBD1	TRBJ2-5	TGCGCCAGCAGCCAGATTCCGGGACAGCAAGAGACCCAGTACTTC	CASSQIPGQQETQYF
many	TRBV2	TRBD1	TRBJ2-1	TGTGCCAGCAGTCTGACAGGGACGAATGAGCAGTTCTTC	CASSLTGTNEQFF
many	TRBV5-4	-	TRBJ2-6	TGTGCCGCTTGGACCAGCTCTGGGGCCAACGTCCTGACTTTC	CAAWTSSGANVLTF
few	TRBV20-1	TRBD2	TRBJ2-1	TGCAGTGCTAGGGCCCGTCCGGGCGGGAGGGCCATTGAGCAGTTCTTC	CSARARPGGRAIEQFF
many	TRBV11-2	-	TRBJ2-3	TGTGCCAGCAGCTTAGCCCGGCCGGATACGCAGTATTTT	CASSLARPDTQYF
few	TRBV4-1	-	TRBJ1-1	TGCGCCAGCAGCCAGGAACAGGAGAACACTGAAGCTTTCTTT	CASSQEQENTEAFF
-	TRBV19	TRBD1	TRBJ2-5	TGTGCCGGTTCCCCGGGACAGGGGGCAAAAGAGACCCAGTACTTC	CAGSPGQGAKETQYF
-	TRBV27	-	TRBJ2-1	TGTGCCAGCAGGGCTAGCCCAGCCTACAATGAGCAGTTCTTC	CASRASPAYNEQFF
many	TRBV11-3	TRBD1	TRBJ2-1	TGTGCCAGCAGCACGGACAGGGGGAATAGCAATGAGCAGTTCTTC	CASSTDRGNSNEQFF
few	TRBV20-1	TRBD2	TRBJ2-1	TGCAGTGCTAGAGTAGGAGCGGGAGGTTACGATGAGCAGTTCTTC	CSARVGAGGYDEQFF
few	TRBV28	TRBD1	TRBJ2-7	TGTGCCAGCACACCTCTGACAGGGTCCAATTACGAGCAGTACTTC	CASTPLTGSNYEQYF
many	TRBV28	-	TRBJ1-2	TGTGCCAGCAGCTATGACACCTATTTAGGTGGCTACACCTTC	CASSYDTYLGGYTF
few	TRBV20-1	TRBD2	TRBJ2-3	TGCAGTGCTAGAGAGCGGAGGACTAGCGGGAGAAGCAGCACAGATACGCAGTATTTT	CSARERRTSGRSSTDTQYF
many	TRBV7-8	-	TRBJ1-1	TGTGCCAGCAGCTTAGGAGGGATTAGAACTGAAGCTTTCTTT	CASSLGGIRTEAFF
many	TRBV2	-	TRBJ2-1	TGTGCCGGGAGGACTGCTTGGGTGGGCAATGAGCAGTTCTTC	CAGRTAWVGNEQFF
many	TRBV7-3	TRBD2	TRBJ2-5	TGTGCCAGCAGCCCTAGCGGGTCAGAGACCCAGTACTTC	CASSPSGSETQYF
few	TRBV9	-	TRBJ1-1	TGTGCCAGCAGCGTCGCCCCCACAGTGAACACTGAAGCTTTCTTT	CASSVAPTVNTEAFF